This T cell receptor (beta chain) originates from a study of cytomegalovirus exposure and HLA in healthy donors. Assay used: immunoSEQ multiplex PCR; TCRdb lists only in-frame clones, some missing. The repertoire holds some 320,000 clones, around 90% seen once, with 1.2% in the top ten. This CDR3 is built from 10 residues. Trimming removed 6 bases from V and 0 bases from J, with 2 bases in between. Germline V gives CDR1 DFQATT, CDR2 SNEGSKA (reference sequence). Material: PBMCs. The V gene is TRBV20-1, the J gene TRBJ1-1; unclear D gene. The clonotype comes from a woman aged 25 to 39 in good health and CMV-seropositive. The CDR3 spells CSALNTEAFF. In DNA form, the CDR3 reads TGCAGTGCCCTGAACACTGAAGCTTTCTTT.